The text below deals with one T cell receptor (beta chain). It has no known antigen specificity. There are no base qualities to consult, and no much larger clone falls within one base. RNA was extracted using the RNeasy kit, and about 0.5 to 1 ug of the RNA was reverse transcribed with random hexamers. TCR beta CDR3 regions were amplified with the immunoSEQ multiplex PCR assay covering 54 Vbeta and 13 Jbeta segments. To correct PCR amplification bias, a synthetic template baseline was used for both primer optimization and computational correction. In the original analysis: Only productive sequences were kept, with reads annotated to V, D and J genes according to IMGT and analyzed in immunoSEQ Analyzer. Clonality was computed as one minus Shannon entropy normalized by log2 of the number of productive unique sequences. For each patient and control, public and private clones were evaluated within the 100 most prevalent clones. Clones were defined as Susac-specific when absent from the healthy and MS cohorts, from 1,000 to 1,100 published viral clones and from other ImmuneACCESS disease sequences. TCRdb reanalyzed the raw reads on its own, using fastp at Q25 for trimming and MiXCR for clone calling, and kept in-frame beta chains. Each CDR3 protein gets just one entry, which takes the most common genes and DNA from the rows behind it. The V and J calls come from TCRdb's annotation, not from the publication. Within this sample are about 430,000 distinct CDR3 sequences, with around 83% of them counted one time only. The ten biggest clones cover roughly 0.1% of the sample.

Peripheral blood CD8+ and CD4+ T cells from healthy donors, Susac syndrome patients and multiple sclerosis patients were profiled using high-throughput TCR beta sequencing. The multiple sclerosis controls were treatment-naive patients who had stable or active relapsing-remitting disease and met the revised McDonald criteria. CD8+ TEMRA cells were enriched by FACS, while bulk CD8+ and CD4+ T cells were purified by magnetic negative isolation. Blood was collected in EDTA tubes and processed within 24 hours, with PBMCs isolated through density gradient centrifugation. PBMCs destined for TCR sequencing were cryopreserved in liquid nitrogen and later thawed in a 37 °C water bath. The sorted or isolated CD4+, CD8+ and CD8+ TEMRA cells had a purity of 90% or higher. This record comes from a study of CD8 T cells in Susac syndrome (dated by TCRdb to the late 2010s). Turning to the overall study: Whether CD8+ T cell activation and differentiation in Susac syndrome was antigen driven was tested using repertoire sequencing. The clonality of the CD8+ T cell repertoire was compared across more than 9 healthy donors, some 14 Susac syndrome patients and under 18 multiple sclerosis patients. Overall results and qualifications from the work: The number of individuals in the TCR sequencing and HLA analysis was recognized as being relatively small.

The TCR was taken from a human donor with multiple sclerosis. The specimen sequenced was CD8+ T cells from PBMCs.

The DNA is TGTGCCAGCAGCGGACCTCTCGGGACTGCTGGAAACACCATATATTTT. Protein translation: CASSGPLGTAGNTIYF. The chain is encoded by TRBV25-1 joined to TRBJ1-3, and perhaps TRBD1 as D gene, on 5 matching bases. The germline V gene sets CDR1 to MGHDK and CDR2 to SYGVNS. Trimming costs V 6 bases and J 2 bases, and their ends lie 17 bases apart. The CDR3 runs 16 amino acids, cysteine and phenylalanine included. Only the CDR3 DNA stays, 48 bases, in frame from base 1.